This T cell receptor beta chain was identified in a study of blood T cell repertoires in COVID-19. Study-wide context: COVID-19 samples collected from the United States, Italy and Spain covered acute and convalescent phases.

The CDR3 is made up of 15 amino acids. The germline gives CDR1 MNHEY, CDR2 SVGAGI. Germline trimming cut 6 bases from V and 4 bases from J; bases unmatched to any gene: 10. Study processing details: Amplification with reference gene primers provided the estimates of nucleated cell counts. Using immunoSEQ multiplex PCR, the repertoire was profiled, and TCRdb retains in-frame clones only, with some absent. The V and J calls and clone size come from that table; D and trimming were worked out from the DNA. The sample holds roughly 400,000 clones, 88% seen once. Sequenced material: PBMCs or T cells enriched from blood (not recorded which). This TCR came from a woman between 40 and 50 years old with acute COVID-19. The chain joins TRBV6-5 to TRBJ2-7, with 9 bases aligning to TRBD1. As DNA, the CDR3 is TGTGCCAGCAGACTCCGGGACAGGGTTTTTTACGAGCAGTACTTC. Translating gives CASRLRDRVFYEQYF.